This TCR beta chain was captured by sequencing in a study of T-cell reconstitution after alpha-beta-depleted transplantation in children. This clonotype appeared many times. The target antigen is unknown. Molecular barcoding with unique molecular identifiers was used for the TCRbeta library. TCRdb re-called the PCR reads with MiXCR, one entry per CDR3 protein. The sample lists fewer than 250,000 distinct CDR3 sequences, roughly 8% occurring once. This CDR3 has 14 amino acids. With 4 bases clipped from V and 4 bases from J, the junction kept 5 bases outside the gene matches. Germline V lookup: CDR1 SGHDT, CDR2 YYEEEE. General study findings and limits: Expanded clones from the graft, numbering several hundred, reportedly supplied alpha-beta T cells about two months after transplant. At day 60, the high TCRbeta diversity found in some patients originated from recipient T cells and thymic progenitors that had survived. It was newly produced T cells that mostly accounted for T-cell counts and diversity one year after transplant.

The chain carries TRBV5-6 and TRBJ1-3; 7 bases line up with TRBD1. This TCR was sampled from a male patient between 10 and 17 years old who had a stem cell transplant for acute lymphoblastic leukemia, so the T cells may come from the graft donor. This specimen was PBMCs, mostly from graft donor cells, taken 180 days after TCRalphabeta/CD19-depleted stem cell transplant. The DNA of the CDR3 is TGTGCCAGCAGCCCTGACAGGGCGGGAAACACCATATATTTT. Translating it yields CASSPDRAGNTIYF.